The 9 T cell receptor beta chains presented below share a single source sample, sequenced in a study of T-cell reconstitution after alpha-beta-depleted transplantation in children. During its preparation, the TCRbeta library received unique molecular identifiers. TCRdb recomputed calls from the PCR reads with MiXCR, one row per CDR3 protein. The sample contains approximately 220,000 distinct CDR3 sequences, approximately 17% of which appear only once. The sample was PBMCs, mostly from graft donor cells, taken 360 days after TCRalphabeta/CD19-depleted stem cell transplant. These receptors were taken from a male patient aged 2 to 9 who had a stem cell transplant for acute lymphoblastic leukemia, so the T cells may come from the graft donor.

This clonotype was recorded at least ten times. The chain uses TRBV6-5 and TRBJ1-1, with 9 bases identical to TRBD1. From germline, CDR1 is MNHEY and CDR2 SVGAGI. V lost 6 bases and J lost 4; bases outside the gene matches: 9. The CDR3 runs 15 residues. The CDR3 DNA follows: TGTGCCAGCAGCGCCGGACAGGGGCGGGGCACTGAAGCTTTCTTT. Translating gives CASSAGQGRGTEAFF.

This chain uses TRBV10-3 with TRBJ2-5; TRBD1 matches 8 bases. Germline V gives CDR1 ENHRY, CDR2 SYGVKD. J was trimmed by 5 bases and V by 3 bases; bases with no gene match: 11. The CDR3 runs to 16 residues. CDR3 bases: TGTGCCATCAGTGACTCGAGGACAGGGATAGGGGAGACCCAGTACTTC. Protein: CAISDSRTGIGETQYF.

This clonotype was seen only a few times. This sequence joins TRBV20-1 and TRBJ2-5; a possible D gene is TRBD2 (5 bases). Germline lookup yields CDR1 DFQATT and CDR2 SNEGSKA (reference sequence). The V end was cut by 0 bases, the J end by 5 bases, with 13 bases between. CDR3 length: 14 residues. The chain's CDR3 is CSARDVTRTETQYF. CDR3 nucleotide sequence: TGCAGTGCTAGAGATGTCACTAGGACGGAGACCCAGTACTTC.

The chain has TRBV18 and TRBJ2-1; 9 bases align to TRBD1. The CDR3 has 14 amino acids. V dropped 5 bases and J dropped 7; count of bases not matched to a gene: 6. The germline CDR1 and CDR2 sequences are KGHSH and LQKENI. The CDR3 nucleotides are TGTGCCAGCTCATACAGGGGGCGCTTAAATGAGCAGTTCTTC. As protein: CASSYRGRLNEQFF.

The V call is TRBV5-1, the J call TRBJ2-2; 8 bases are a match to TRBD1. V lost 4 bases to trimming and J lost 3 bases; unmatched junction nucleotides: 11. The CDR3 totals 17 residues. Germline V CDR1 and CDR2: SGHRS, YFSETQ. DNA for the CDR3: TGCGCCAGCAGCGTTAATCGACAGGGGCCGGACACCGGGGAGCTGTTTTTT. It translates to CASSVNRQGPDTGELFF. Full variable domain (rest looked up from reference TRBV5-1 and TRBJ2-2): KAGVTQTPRYLIKTRGQQVTLSCSPISGHRSVSWYQQTPGQGLQFLFEYFSETQRNKGNFPGRFSGRQFSNSRSEMNVSTLELGDSALYLCASSVNRQGPDTGELFFGEGSRLTVL.

This clonotype appeared a few times. The chain recombines TRBV7-8 with TRBJ2-7, with D perhaps assigned TRBD1 or TRBD2 (5 bases each). V gave up 1 base and J gave up 3 bases, with 13 bases separating them. This CDR3 contains 15 residues. Per germline, CDR1 SGHVS and CDR2 FQNEAQ. CDR3 coding DNA: TGTGCCAGCAGCTTAGTGAAGACGGGGCTCTACGAGCAGTACTTC. Translated, it gives CASSLVKTGLYEQYF.

The rearrangement joins TRBV29-1 to TRBJ1-1; D is ambiguous. Germline V gene sequence: CDR1 SQVTM, CDR2 ANQGSEA. The CDR3 covers 10 residues. The V end was cut by 5 bases, the J end by 3 bases, with 4 bases between. CDR3 in DNA: TGCAGCGTTTATCACACTGAAGCTTTCTTT. Translation gives CSVYHTEAFF.

This clonotype was observed a few times. This chain joins TRBV7-8 and TRBJ2-7, with 8 bases that match TRBD2. CDR3 size: 14 residues. The trim removed 4 bases at V and 5 bases at J, leaving 7 bases unmatched. Germline CDR1 is SGHVS and CDR2 is FQNEAQ. DNA of the CDR3: TGTGCCAGCAGCTGGGGGAGGGGACTAGACGAGCAGTACTTC. Translated: CASSWGRGLDEQYF.

V and J are TRBV6-5 and TRBJ2-1; D gene unclear. CDR1 is MNHEY and CDR2 is SVGAGI in the germline V gene. Trimming removed 2 bases at V and 0 bases at J, with 17 bases between. CDR3 length: 18 amino acids. CDR3 loop: CASSYPPDPTSSYNEQFF. Written as DNA, the CDR3 is TGTGCCAGCAGTTACCCCCCCGACCCCACAAGCTCCTACAATGAGCAGTTCTTC.